This T cell receptor beta chain appears in the sequencing data of a study of blood T cells in healthy people across ages. Sample-barcoded 5' priming and a J-beta primer mix drove a second PCR of 7 to 11 cycles. TCRdb redid the calling of the 5' RACE reads with MiXCR, one entry per CDR3 protein. The sample records around 620,000 distinct CDR3 sequences, 27% being singletons. This clonotype was seen more than once but under ten times. The antigen remains unidentified. Sample donors were healthy Caucasian individuals that came from Russia, aged 6 to 90. Study-level findings and limits: Estimated diversity across one million T cells was deemed an underestimate. As naive T cell percentage varied, TCR beta diversity correlated strongly with it.

CDR1 LGHNA and CDR2 YSLEER come from the germline V gene. With 4 bases clipped from V and 2 bases from J, the junction kept 11 bases outside the gene matches. The CDR3 covers 18 residues. The sample taken for sequencing was blood. The chain recombines TRBV4-3 with TRBJ2-5; 12 bases fit TRBD2. This clonotype was sampled from a woman between 65 and 79 years old in good health. DNA for the CDR3: TGCGCCAGCAGCCCCGGACTAGCGGGGTCTAGAATACAAGAGACCCAGTACTTC. This gives the protein CASSPGLAGSRIQETQYF.